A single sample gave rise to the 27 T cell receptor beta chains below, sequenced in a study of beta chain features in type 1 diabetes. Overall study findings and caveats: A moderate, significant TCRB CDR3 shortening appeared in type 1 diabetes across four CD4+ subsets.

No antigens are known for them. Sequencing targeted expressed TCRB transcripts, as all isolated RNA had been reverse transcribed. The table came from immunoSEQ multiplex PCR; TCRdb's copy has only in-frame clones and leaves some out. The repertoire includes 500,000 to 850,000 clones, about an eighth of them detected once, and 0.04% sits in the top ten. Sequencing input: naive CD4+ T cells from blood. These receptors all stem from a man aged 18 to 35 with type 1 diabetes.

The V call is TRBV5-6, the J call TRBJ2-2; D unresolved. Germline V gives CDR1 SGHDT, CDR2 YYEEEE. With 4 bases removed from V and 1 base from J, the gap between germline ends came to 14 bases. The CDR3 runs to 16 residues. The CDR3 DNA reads TGTGCCAGCAGCCCGATGAGCGCCTTGAACACCGGGGAGCTGTTTTTT. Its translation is CASSPMSALNTGELFF.

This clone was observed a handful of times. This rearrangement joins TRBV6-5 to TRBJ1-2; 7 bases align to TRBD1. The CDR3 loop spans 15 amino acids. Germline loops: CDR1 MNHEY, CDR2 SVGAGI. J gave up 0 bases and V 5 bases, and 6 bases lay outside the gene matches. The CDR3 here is CASSRGQMANYGYTF. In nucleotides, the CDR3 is TGTGCCAGCAGTCGGGGACAGATGGCTAACTATGGCTACACCTTC.

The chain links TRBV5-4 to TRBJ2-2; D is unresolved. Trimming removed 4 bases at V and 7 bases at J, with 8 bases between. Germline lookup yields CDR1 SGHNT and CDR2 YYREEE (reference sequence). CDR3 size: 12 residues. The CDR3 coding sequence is TGTGCCAGCAGCCAGGTAGTCGGGGAGCTGTTTTTT. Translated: CASSQVVGELFF.

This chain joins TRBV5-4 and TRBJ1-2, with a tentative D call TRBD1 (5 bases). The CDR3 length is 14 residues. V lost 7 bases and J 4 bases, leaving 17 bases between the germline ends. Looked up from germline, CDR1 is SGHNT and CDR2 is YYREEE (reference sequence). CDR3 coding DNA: TGTGCCAGCTCGAGAGAGGGGCGCGCCTATGGCTACACCTTC. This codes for CASSREGRAYGYTF.

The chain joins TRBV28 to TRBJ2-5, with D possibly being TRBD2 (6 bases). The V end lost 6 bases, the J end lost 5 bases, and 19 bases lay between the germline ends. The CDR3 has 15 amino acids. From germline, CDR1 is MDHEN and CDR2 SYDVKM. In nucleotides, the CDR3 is TGTGCCAGCAGCTACCTCTCGGGGGAGTGGGAGACCCAGTACTTC. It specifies CASSYLSGEWETQYF.

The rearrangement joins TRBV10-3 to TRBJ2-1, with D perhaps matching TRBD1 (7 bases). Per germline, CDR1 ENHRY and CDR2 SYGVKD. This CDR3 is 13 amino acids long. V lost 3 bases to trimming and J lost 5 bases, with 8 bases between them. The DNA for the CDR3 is TGTGCCATCAGTGACAGGGGGGACAATGAGCAGTTCTTC. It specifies CAISDRGDNEQFF.

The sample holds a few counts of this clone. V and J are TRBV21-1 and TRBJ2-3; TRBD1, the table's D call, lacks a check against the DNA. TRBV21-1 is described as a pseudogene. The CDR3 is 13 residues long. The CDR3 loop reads CARKTGGTDTQYF. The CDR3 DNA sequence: TGTGCCAGGAAGACAGGGGGCACAGATACGCAGTATTTT.

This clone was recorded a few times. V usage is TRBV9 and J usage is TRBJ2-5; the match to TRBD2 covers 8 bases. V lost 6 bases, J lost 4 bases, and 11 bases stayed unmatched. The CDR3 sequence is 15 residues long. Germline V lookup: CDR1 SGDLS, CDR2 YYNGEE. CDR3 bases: TGTGCCAGCACCCCACGGGGGGGGCCAGGAGAGACCCAGTACTTC. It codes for CASTPRGGPGETQYF.

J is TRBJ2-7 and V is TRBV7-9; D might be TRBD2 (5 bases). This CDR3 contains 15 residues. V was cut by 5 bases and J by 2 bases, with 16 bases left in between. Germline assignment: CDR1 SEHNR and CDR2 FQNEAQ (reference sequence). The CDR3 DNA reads TGTGCCAGCAGCCGTGGACTCCGTAACCCCTACGAGCAGTACTTC. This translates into CASSRGLRNPYEQYF.

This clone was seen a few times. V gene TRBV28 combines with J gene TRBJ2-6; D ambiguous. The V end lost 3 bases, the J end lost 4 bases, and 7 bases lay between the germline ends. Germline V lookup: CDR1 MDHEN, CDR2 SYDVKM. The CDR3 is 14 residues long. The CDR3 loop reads CASSFGPGANVLTF. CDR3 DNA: TGTGCCAGCAGTTTTGGGCCCGGGGCCAACGTCCTGACTTTC.

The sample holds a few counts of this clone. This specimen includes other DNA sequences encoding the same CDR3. The CDR3 coding sequence is TGCAGCGTTGAAGGTTCTAACTATGGCTACACCTTC. Protein: CSVEGSNYGYTF. The rearrangement links TRBV29-1 to TRBJ1-2; D unclear. The germline V gene has CDR1 SQVTM and CDR2 ANQGSEA. V was trimmed by 1 base and J by 0 bases, leaving 3 bases between them. This CDR3 is built from 12 residues.

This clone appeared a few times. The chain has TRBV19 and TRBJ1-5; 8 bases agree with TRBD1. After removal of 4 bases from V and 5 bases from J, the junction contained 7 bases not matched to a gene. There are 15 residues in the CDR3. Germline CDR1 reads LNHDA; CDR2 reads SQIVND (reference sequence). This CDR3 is CASSTGQGGYQPQHF. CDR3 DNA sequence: TGTGCCAGTAGTACCGGACAGGGAGGCTATCAGCCCCAGCATTTT.

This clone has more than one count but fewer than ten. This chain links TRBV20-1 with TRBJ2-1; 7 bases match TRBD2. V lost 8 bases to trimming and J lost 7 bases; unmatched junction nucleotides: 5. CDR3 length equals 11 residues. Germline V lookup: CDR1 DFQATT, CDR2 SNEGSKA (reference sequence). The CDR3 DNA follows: TGCAGTTCGATCGGGGGGAATGAGCAGTTCTTC. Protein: CSSIGGNEQFF.

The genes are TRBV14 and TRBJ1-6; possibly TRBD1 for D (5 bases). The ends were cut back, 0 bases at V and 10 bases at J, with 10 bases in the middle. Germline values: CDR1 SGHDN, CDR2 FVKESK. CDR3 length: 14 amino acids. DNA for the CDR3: TGTGCCAGCAGCCAAGATCAGGGAAGCTCACCCCTCCACTTT. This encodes CASSQDQGSSPLHF. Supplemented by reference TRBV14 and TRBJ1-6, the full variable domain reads EAGVTQFPSHSVIEKGQTVTLRCDPISGHDNLYWYRRVMGKEIKFLLHFVKESKQDESGMPNNRFLAERTGGTYSTLKVQPAELEDSGVYFCASSQDQGSSPLHFGNGTRLTVT.

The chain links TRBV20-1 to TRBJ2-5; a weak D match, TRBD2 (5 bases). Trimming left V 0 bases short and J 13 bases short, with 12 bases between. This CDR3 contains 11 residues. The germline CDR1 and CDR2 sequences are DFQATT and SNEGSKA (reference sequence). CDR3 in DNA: TGCAGTGCTAGAGATAGACTACTAGTGTACTTC. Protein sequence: CSARDRLLVYF.

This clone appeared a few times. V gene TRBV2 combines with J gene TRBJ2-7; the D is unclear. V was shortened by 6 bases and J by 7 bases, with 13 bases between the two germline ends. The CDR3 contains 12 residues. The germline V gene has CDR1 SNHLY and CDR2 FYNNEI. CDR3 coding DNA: TGTGCCAGCAGCTCTGACCCAACAGAGCAGTACTTC. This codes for CASSSDPTEQYF.

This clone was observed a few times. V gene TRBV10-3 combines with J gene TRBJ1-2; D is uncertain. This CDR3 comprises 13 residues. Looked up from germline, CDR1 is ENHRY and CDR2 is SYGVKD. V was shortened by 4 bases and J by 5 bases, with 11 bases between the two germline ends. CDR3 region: CAISGPGGYGYTF. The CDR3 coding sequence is TGTGCCATCAGTGGACCCGGAGGATATGGCTACACCTTC.

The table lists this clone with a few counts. This chain's CDR3 is CASSQTSSYNSPLHF. In DNA, the CDR3 is TGCGCCAGCAGCCAAACCAGCTCCTATAATTCACCCCTCCACTTT. The V call is TRBV4-3, the J call TRBJ1-6; no reliable D call. Germline values: CDR1 LGHNA, CDR2 YSLEER. The CDR3 extends over 15 amino acids. V was pared by 2 bases and J by 0 bases, with 5 bases between.

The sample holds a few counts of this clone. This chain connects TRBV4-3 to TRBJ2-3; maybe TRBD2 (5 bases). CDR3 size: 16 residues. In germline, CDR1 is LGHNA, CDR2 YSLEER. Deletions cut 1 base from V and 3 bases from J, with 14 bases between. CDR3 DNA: TGCGCCAGCAGCCAAGGAGGGAACGGTTTGACAGATACGCAGTATTTT. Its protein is CASSQGGNGLTDTQYF.

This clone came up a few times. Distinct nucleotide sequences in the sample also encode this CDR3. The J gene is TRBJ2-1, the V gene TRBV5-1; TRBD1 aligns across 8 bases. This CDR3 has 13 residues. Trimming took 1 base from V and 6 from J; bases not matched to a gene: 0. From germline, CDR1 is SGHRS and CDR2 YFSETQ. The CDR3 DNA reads TGCGCCAGCAGCTTGACAGGGGGCAATGAGCAGTTCTTC. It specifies CASSLTGGNEQFF.

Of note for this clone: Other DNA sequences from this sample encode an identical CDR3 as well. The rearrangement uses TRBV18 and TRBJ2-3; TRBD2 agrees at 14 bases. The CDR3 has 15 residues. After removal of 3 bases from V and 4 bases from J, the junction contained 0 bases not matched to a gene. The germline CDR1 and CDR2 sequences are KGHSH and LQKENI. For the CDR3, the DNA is TGTGCCAGCTCACCGGGACTAGCGGGAGCAGATACGCAGTATTTT. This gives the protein CASSPGLAGADTQYF.

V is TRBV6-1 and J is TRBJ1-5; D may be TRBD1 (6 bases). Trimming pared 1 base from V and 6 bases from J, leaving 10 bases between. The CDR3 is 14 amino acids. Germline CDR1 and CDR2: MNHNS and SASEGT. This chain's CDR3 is CASSEVGGSQPQHF. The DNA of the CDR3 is TGTGCCAGCAGTGAAGTGGGGGGCTCTCAGCCCCAGCATTTT.

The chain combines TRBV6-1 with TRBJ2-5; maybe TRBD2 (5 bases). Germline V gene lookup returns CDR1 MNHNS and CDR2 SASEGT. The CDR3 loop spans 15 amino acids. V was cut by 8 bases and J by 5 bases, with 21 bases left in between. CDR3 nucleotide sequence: TGTGCCAGCCGGTTCCTGATGACGGAGGATGAGACCCAGTACTTC. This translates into CASRFLMTEDETQYF.

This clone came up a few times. The CDR3 reads CASSKVRSGDSDTQYF. The CDR3 DNA reads TGTGCCAGCAGCAAAGTAAGGAGCGGGGATTCAGATACGCAGTATTTT. The V and J genes are TRBV21-1 and TRBJ2-3; the DNA was not used to check the table's D call, TRBD2. TRBV21-1 is flagged as a pseudogene. CDR3 length: 16 amino acids.

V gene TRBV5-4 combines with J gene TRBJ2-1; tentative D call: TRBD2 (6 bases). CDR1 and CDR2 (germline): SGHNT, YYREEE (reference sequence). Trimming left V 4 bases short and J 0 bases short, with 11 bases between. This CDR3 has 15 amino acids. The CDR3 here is CASSEASDSYNEQFF. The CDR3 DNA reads TGTGCCAGCAGCGAAGCTAGCGACTCCTACAATGAGCAGTTCTTC.

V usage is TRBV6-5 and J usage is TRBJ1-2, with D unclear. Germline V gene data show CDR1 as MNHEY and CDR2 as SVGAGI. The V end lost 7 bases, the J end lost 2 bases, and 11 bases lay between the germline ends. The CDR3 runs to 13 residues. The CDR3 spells CASTNPRNYGYTF. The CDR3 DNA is TGTGCCAGCACTAATCCCCGAAACTATGGCTACACCTTC.

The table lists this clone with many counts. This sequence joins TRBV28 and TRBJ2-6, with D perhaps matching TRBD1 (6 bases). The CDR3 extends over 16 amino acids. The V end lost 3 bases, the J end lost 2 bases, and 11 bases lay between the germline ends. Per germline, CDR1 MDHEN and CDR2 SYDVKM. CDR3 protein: CASSLPGVTGANVLTF. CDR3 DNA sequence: TGTGCCAGCAGTTTGCCAGGGGTCACTGGGGCCAACGTCCTGACTTTC.